This T cell receptor beta chain was recorded in a study of radiation and T cells in renal cell carcinoma. The table came from immunoSEQ multiplex PCR; TCRdb's copy has only in-frame clones and leaves some out. This table has under 200,000 clones, less than 90% appearing once. Germline V lookup: CDR1 ENHRY, CDR2 SYGVKD. Unmatched junction bases numbered 10, after V lost 3 bases and J lost 5 bases. The CDR3 runs to 17 residues. Indicated time point: blood 4 weeks post-SBRT, at nephrectomy. As for treatment: 15 Gy SBRT to primary tumor, nephrectomy 4 weeks later. Blood was sampled at baseline, 2 weeks and 4 weeks after SBRT.

This TCR was recovered from a woman aged 45-65 years with renal cell carcinoma. The V and J genes are TRBV10-3 and TRBJ1-5; TRBD1 aligns across 10 bases. Sequencing was performed on blood, taken from a patient whose treatment included radiotherapy and nephrectomy. CDR3 sequence (DNA): TGTGCCATCAGTGACCTTGGGACAGGGGCTCGGGATCAGCCCCAGCATTTT. It is translated as CAISDLGTGARDQPQHF.